This T cell receptor beta chain originates from a study of T cell repertoires in cytomegalovirus infection. TCRdb re-called the reads through MiXCR, storing one row per CDR3 protein. Of 640,000 or so distinct CDR3 sequences in the sample, around a third were seen once. V was trimmed by 6 bases and J by 1 base, leaving 6 bases between them. The germline V gene has CDR1 SNHLY and CDR2 FYNNEI. The CDR3 contains 12 residues. Turning to this clonotype: Its cognate antigen is unknown.

This specimen consisted of cultured PBMCs, obtained from culture after CMV antigen stimulation. This receptor was identified in a human donor in good health (CMV status not recorded). Some clones in this sample may be carry-over from other donors' samples. This chain links TRBV2 with TRBJ1-1; D is ambiguous. The CDR3 reads CASSGTNTEAFF. As DNA, the CDR3 is TGTGCCAGCAGCGGAACGAACACTGAAGCTTTCTTT.